The entry below gives a single TCR beta chain sequence along with its context. Antigen specificity is unknown. V lost 5 bases and J lost 4; bases outside the gene matches: 11. Germline V lookup: CDR1 MNHEY, CDR2 SVGAGI. The CDR3 has 16 residues. The data were obtained in a study of post-analysis software for immune sequencing data. Study at large: There were relapsing-remitting, secondary progressive and progressive-relapsing multiple sclerosis among the disease courses included. General study points: Strong co-clustering by F measure was seen for same-batch samples. Patients had higher frequencies than controls of about 5 TRBV segments, including TRBV5-6, TRBV5-1 and TRBV20-1.

TCR beta cDNA libraries had unique molecular identifiers. Starting from approximately 0.95 to 9.8 million T cells, the study yielded 460,000 or so cDNA molecules. MiXCR, applied by TCRdb to the PCR reads, yields one record per CDR3 protein. The sample has hundreds of thousands of distinct CDR3 sequences; approximately 59% are singletons. What was sequenced was blood. The TCR was taken from a girl aged 2 to 9 with multiple sclerosis. V usage is TRBV6-5 and J usage is TRBJ2-1, with 7 bases fitting TRBD1. Written as DNA, the CDR3 is TGTGCCAGCAGTAGAACCCGGGACAGCCCATACAATGAGCAGTTCTTC. The encoded protein is CASSRTRDSPYNEQFF.